This entry lists 5 T cell receptor beta chains sequenced from one sample in a study of blood T cells in healthy people across ages (dated by TCRdb to between 2014 and 2017). The library was obtained by 5' RACE. Sequencing relied on an Illumina HiSeq 2500. A second PCR of about 7 to 12 cycles was run with a J-beta primer mix and a sample-barcoded 5' primer. The public reads were reanalyzed by TCRdb: fastp trimming at Q25, MiXCR alignment, in-frame beta chains only. When rows share a CDR3 protein, they turn into one entry using the most common DNA and genes. The sample table records about 1,400,000 distinct CDR3 sequences; approximately 63% of these occur just once. Over 5% of the sample comes from the top ten. What was sequenced was blood. The source of these receptors is a man younger than 30 in good health.

J is TRBJ1-2 and V is TRBV9; TRBD1 matches at 9 bases. The germline V gene encodes CDR1 SGDLS and CDR2 YYNGEE. Losses at the gene ends were 5 bases for V and 6 bases for J; bases not matched to a gene: 14. The CDR3 length is 16 residues. CDR3 amino acids: CASSAGTGKRWDGYTF. The CDR3, as DNA: TGTGCCAGCAGTGCCGGGACAGGGAAGAGGTGGGATGGCTACACCTTC.

The rearrangement joins TRBV29-1 to TRBJ2-1; the match to TRBD2 covers 7 bases. After removal of 7 bases from V and 5 bases from J, the junction contained 11 bases not matched to a gene. Germline CDR1 and CDR2: SQVTM and ANQGSEA. CDR3 length equals 14 residues. The CDR3 sequence is CSALLADPNNEQFF. The CDR3 bases are TGCAGCGCCCTTCTAGCGGACCCGAACAATGAGCAGTTCTTC.

Only a few counts were recorded for this clonotype. The chain joins TRBV7-2 to TRBJ2-2; 8 bases are shared with TRBD2. V shed 3 bases and J 5 bases; nucleotides not matched to a gene: 5. This CDR3 has 15 residues. Germline V gene sequence: CDR1 SGHTA, CDR2 FQGNSA. DNA of the CDR3: TGTGCCAGCAGCTTTAGCGGGGAAAGGACCGGGGAGCTGTTTTTT. Translating it yields CASSFSGERTGELFF.

This rearrangement joins TRBV15 to TRBJ1-1; D gene uncertain. The CDR3 length is 12 residues. Germline loops: CDR1 LNHNV, CDR2 YYDKDF (reference sequence). CDR3 loop: CAARTENTEAFF. Here the CDR3 DNA reads TGTGCTGCCCGGACGGAGAACACTGAAGCTTTCTTT.

In its sample, this clonotype was seen a few times. The V and J genes are TRBV12-3 or TRBV12-4 and TRBJ1-5, with D possibly matching TRBD1 (6 bases). Trimming took 5 bases from V and 0 from J, leaving 11 bases between them. CDR3 length: 15 residues. The CDR3 DNA follows: TGTGCCAGCAGTCAGACAGGAGATAGCAATCAGCCCCAGCATTTT. This sequence encodes CASSQTGDSNQPQHF.